Listed below are T cell receptor beta chains from one sample, sequenced in a study of T cell responses to AZD1222 COVID-19 vaccine. The data were produced by immunoSEQ multiplex PCR, yet TCRdb's version contains in-frame clones alone and is incomplete. The sample lists over 150,000 clones, about 90% occurring once. The sequencing used peripheral blood, collected on day 0 of AZD1222 vaccination. All receptors come from an adult in good health. Each CDR3 is given with its conserved first and last residue. The D gene is left open where the match is weak. Part of the rows lack a size; the others show once, few, many or a class for expanded clones.

D gene: -; V gene: TRBV19; clone size: -; J gene: TRBJ2-1; CDR3 DNA: TGTGCCAGTAGTATTGGGTCCTACAATGAGCAGTTCTTC; CDR3 protein: CASSIGSYNEQFF
D gene: -; V gene: TRBV2; clone size: -; J gene: TRBJ1-2; CDR3 DNA: TGTGCCAGCAGTGAGGCCTACACCTTC; CDR3 protein: CASSEAYTF
D gene: -; V gene: TRBV9; clone size: -; J gene: TRBJ1-4; CDR3 DNA: TGTGCCAGCAGCGGAGGTGGGGTGGGGAATGAAAAACTGTTTTTT; CDR3 protein: CASSGGGVGNEKLFF
D gene: -; V gene: TRBV27; clone size: -; J gene: TRBJ2-2; CDR3 DNA: TGTGCCAGCAGTCCCGCCACCAGGGTCACCGGGGAGCTGTTTTTT; CDR3 protein: CASSPATRVTGELFF
D gene: TRBD1; V gene: TRBV2; clone size: -; J gene: TRBJ1-2; CDR3 DNA: TGTGCCAGCACCGAGGGACAGCTCTATGGCTACACCTTC; CDR3 protein: CASTEGQLYGYTF
D gene: -; V gene: TRBV30; clone size: -; J gene: TRBJ2-2; CDR3 DNA: TGTGCCTGGAGGGACCGGACAGTATTCCCCGGGGAGCTGTTTTTT; CDR3 protein: CAWRDRTVFPGELFF
D gene: -; V gene: TRBV28; clone size: -; J gene: TRBJ2-3; CDR3 DNA: TGTGTCCGGGCTGGTACGCAGTATTTT; CDR3 protein: CVRAGTQYF
D gene: TRBD2; V gene: TRBV7-2; clone size: -; J gene: TRBJ2-5; CDR3 DNA: TGTGCCAGCAGCGCCCGGCCAGCGGGGTATGAGACCCAGTACTTC; CDR3 protein: CASSARPAGYETQYF
D gene: -; V gene: TRBV5-5; clone size: -; J gene: TRBJ2-1; CDR3 DNA: TGTGCCAGCAGTTTTACTGACAGTTCCTCCGGTGAGCAGTTCTTC; CDR3 protein: CASSFTDSSSGEQFF
D gene: -; V gene: TRBV6-5; clone size: once; J gene: TRBJ2-5; CDR3 DNA: TGTGCCAGCAGTTACTCCAGGTTTGGTGAGACCCAGTACTTC; CDR3 protein: CASSYSRFGETQYF
D gene: TRBD1; V gene: TRBV11-2; clone size: -; J gene: TRBJ2-1; CDR3 DNA: TGTGCCAGCAGCTTAGACGGACAGGGGTATGAGCAGTTCTTC; CDR3 protein: CASSLDGQGYEQFF
D gene: TRBD1; V gene: TRBV30; clone size: -; J gene: TRBJ1-6; CDR3 DNA: TGTGCCTGGAGTAGGACAGGGAATAATTCACCCCTCCACTTT; CDR3 protein: CAWSRTGNNSPLHF
D gene: -; V gene: TRBV9; clone size: few; J gene: TRBJ1-1; CDR3 DNA: TGTGCCAGCAGCGTAGCTTCGAGTCAGAGGAACACTGAAGCTTTCTTT; CDR3 protein: CASSVASSQRNTEAFF
D gene: -; V gene: TRBV28; clone size: -; J gene: TRBJ2-1; CDR3 DNA: TGTGCCAGCAGTTTACCTCAGGCCTACAATGAGCAGTTCTTC; CDR3 protein: CASSLPQAYNEQFF
D gene: -; V gene: TRBV2; clone size: -; J gene: TRBJ1-5; CDR3 DNA: TGTGCCAGCAGTGAGGGGACCCTGCGTCAGCCCCAGCATTTT; CDR3 protein: CASSEGTLRQPQHF
D gene: TRBD1; V gene: TRBV9; clone size: -; J gene: TRBJ1-3; CDR3 DNA: TGTGCCAGCAGCGAGGGGGCCGGCTCTGGAAACACCATATATTTT; CDR3 protein: CASSEGAGSGNTIYF
D gene: -; V gene: TRBV5-5; clone size: -; J gene: TRBJ1-5; CDR3 DNA: TGTGCCAGCAGCTTGGCCGTGGTCAGTCAGCCCCAGCATTTT; CDR3 protein: CASSLAVVSQPQHF
D gene: -; V gene: TRBV19; clone size: -; J gene: TRBJ1-3; CDR3 DNA: TGTGCCAGTACCCCTCGCCAGGACTTCTCTGGAAACACCATATATTTT; CDR3 protein: CASTPRQDFSGNTIYF
D gene: TRBD2; V gene: TRBV27; clone size: -; J gene: TRBJ2-7; CDR3 DNA: TGTGCCAGCAGTCGTAAAGGACTAGCGGGAGACGAGCAGTACTTC; CDR3 protein: CASSRKGLAGDEQYF
D gene: -; V gene: TRBV7-2; clone size: -; J gene: TRBJ1-2; CDR3 DNA: TGTGCCAGCAGCTCGGAGGAGCGGACTATTAACTATGGCTACACCTTC; CDR3 protein: CASSSEERTINYGYTF
D gene: -; V gene: TRBV3-1/TRBV3-2; clone size: -; J gene: TRBJ2-2; CDR3 DNA: TGTGCCAGCAGCCTCCGGAGGGGGGGCCCCGGGGAGCTGTTTTTT; CDR3 protein: CASSLRRGGPGELFF
D gene: -; V gene: TRBV24-1; clone size: once; J gene: TRBJ2-3; CDR3 DNA: TGTGCCACCAGTGCCACAGATAGCACAGATACGCAGTATTTT; CDR3 protein: CATSATDSTDTQYF
D gene: -; V gene: TRBV7-8; clone size: -; J gene: TRBJ2-7; CDR3 DNA: TGTGCCAGCAGCTTAGGAGGCAGATCGCGCGAGCAGTACTTC; CDR3 protein: CASSLGGRSREQYF
D gene: TRBD2; V gene: TRBV28; clone size: -; J gene: TRBJ2-5; CDR3 DNA: TGTGCCAGCAGTTTCCCCCCCAGCGGGAGATCAGAGACCCAGTACTTC; CDR3 protein: CASSFPPSGRSETQYF
D gene: TRBD1; V gene: TRBV7-9; clone size: once; J gene: TRBJ2-4; CDR3 DNA: TGTGCCAGCAGCCCCCAACAGGGGATAGCCAAAAACATTCAGTACTTC; CDR3 protein: CASSPQQGIAKNIQYF